This is a list of T cell receptor beta chains from one sample in a study of type 1 regulatory T cells. TCRdb analysed the reads with MiXCR anew, one entry per CDR3 protein. This table has 60,000 to 70,000 distinct CDR3 sequences, 50% to 70% appearing once. Their specific antigens are unknown. Sequences were obtained from cultured T cells, either the whole culture or a sorted T cell fraction (not recorded which). The receptor source for this set is a human donor in good health. The CDR3 runs from the conserved cysteine through the conserved F or W. Fields, in order: J gene, clone size, D gene, V gene, CDR3 DNA, CDR3 protein. The D gene is left open where the match is weak. Size tells how often a clone was seen (once, few, many) or the class of an expanded clone, and some rows leave it out.

j_gene: TRBJ2-5
abundance: medium-sized
d_gene: .
v_gene: TRBV3-1
CDR3nt: TGTGCCAGCAGCCAAGATGGGACCCCCCAAGAGACCCAGTACTTC
CDR3aa: CASSQDGTPQETQYF

j_gene: TRBJ2-3
abundance: .
d_gene: .
v_gene: TRBV12-3/TRBV12-4
CDR3nt: TGTGCCAGCACCACTCTGGTAGGCACAGATACGCAGTATTTT
CDR3aa: CASTTLVGTDTQYF

j_gene: TRBJ2-5
abundance: .
d_gene: TRBD1
v_gene: TRBV20-1
CDR3nt: TGCAGTGCTGGGAAAGGGACAGGGGGAGAGACCCAGTACTTC
CDR3aa: CSAGKGTGGETQYF

j_gene: TRBJ1-5
abundance: .
d_gene: TRBD1
v_gene: TRBV7-9
CDR3nt: TGTGCCAGCAGCCCCTATACGGGACAGGGATCGGGTCAGCCCCAGCATTTT
CDR3aa: CASSPYTGQGSGQPQHF

j_gene: TRBJ2-5
abundance: .
d_gene: .
v_gene: TRBV7-2
CDR3nt: TGTGCCAGCAGCTCCCGGAGGATGGAAGAGACCCAGTACTTC
CDR3aa: CASSSRRMEETQYF

j_gene: TRBJ2-7
abundance: few
d_gene: TRBD2
v_gene: TRBV20-1
CDR3nt: TGCAGTGCTAGAGATTGGCGGGAGTCAGTCGAGCAGTACTTC
CDR3aa: CSARDWRESVEQYF

j_gene: TRBJ1-6
abundance: .
d_gene: TRBD1
v_gene: TRBV20-1
CDR3nt: TGCAGTGCTTCCCGGGACAGGACAAATTCACCCCTCCACTTT
CDR3aa: CSASRDRTNSPLHF

j_gene: TRBJ2-3
abundance: .
d_gene: .
v_gene: TRBV7-2
CDR3nt: TGTGCCAGCAGCTTAGGGTTAGGGGGATATACGCAGTATTTT
CDR3aa: CASSLGLGGYTQYF

j_gene: TRBJ2-3
abundance: .
d_gene: .
v_gene: TRBV27
CDR3nt: TGTGCCAGCAGTTTATCGCGGGCACATATCCAATCTAGCACAGATACGCAGTATTTT
CDR3aa: CASSLSRAHIQSSTDTQYF

j_gene: TRBJ2-3
abundance: .
d_gene: TRBD1
v_gene: TRBV7-9
CDR3nt: TGTGCCAGCAGCTGGGACAGGGCAACAGATACGCAGTATTTT
CDR3aa: CASSWDRATDTQYF

j_gene: TRBJ1-2
abundance: few
d_gene: .
v_gene: TRBV29-1
CDR3nt: TGCAGCGTTGAAGACAGGGCTGACTATGGCTACACCTTC
CDR3aa: CSVEDRADYGYTF

j_gene: TRBJ2-1
abundance: .
d_gene: TRBD2
v_gene: TRBV12-3/TRBV12-4
CDR3nt: TGTGCCAGCAACCCTGGTGGGGGGGATGGAGAGCAGTTCTTC
CDR3aa: CASNPGGGDGEQFF

j_gene: TRBJ2-1
abundance: once
d_gene: TRBD2
v_gene: TRBV7-7
CDR3nt: TGTGCCAGCAGCTTAGCCAGCGGGATCAGCAATGAGCAGTTCTTC
CDR3aa: CASSLASGISNEQFF

j_gene: TRBJ2-5
abundance: .
d_gene: .
v_gene: TRBV5-1
CDR3nt: TGCGCCAGCAGCTTGATGGACAGACACCAAGAGACCCAGTACTTC
CDR3aa: CASSLMDRHQETQYF

j_gene: TRBJ2-1
abundance: .
d_gene: TRBD1
v_gene: TRBV6-5
CDR3nt: TGTGCCAGCGCCGGGACAGGGGGCAATGAGCAGTTCTTC
CDR3aa: CASAGTGGNEQFF

j_gene: TRBJ2-7
abundance: .
d_gene: .
v_gene: TRBV20-1
CDR3nt: TGCAGTGCTAGAGATCTAGTAGGGAACTACGAGCAGTACTTC
CDR3aa: CSARDLVGNYEQYF

j_gene: TRBJ1-5
abundance: .
d_gene: .
v_gene: TRBV19
CDR3nt: TGTGCCAGTACCCCTGACAGTTTCTATCAGCCCCAGCATTTT
CDR3aa: CASTPDSFYQPQHF

j_gene: TRBJ2-6
abundance: .
d_gene: .
v_gene: TRBV6-1
CDR3nt: TGTGCCAGCAGTGATCTGGGGGCTGGGGCCAACGTCCTGACTTTC
CDR3aa: CASSDLGAGANVLTF

j_gene: TRBJ2-1
abundance: .
d_gene: TRBD2
v_gene: TRBV12-3/TRBV12-4
CDR3nt: TGTGCCAGCAGTTCACAGCGGGGGAGGGTTTTTGTGAATGAGCAGTTCTTC
CDR3aa: CASSSQRGRVFVNEQFF

j_gene: TRBJ2-1
abundance: .
d_gene: TRBD2
v_gene: TRBV6-2/TRBV6-3
CDR3nt: TGTGCCAGCAGTCTCATCGAACTAGCGGGAGGACCTCGGGAGCAGTTCTTC
CDR3aa: CASSLIELAGGPREQFF

j_gene: TRBJ2-2
abundance: .
d_gene: .
v_gene: TRBV18
CDR3nt: TGTGCCAGCTCACCACGTCTGATCACCGGGGAGCTGTTTTTT
CDR3aa: CASSPRLITGELFF

j_gene: TRBJ1-5
abundance: once
d_gene: .
v_gene: TRBV6-6
CDR3nt: TGTGCCAGCACTACAACCTTGGTTCAGCCCCAGCATTTT
CDR3aa: CASTTTLVQPQHF

j_gene: TRBJ2-3
abundance: few
d_gene: .
v_gene: TRBV20-1
CDR3nt: TGCAGTGCAAACCTCCAAGAATGGGTGACAGATACGCAGTATTTT
CDR3aa: CSANLQEWVTDTQYF

j_gene: TRBJ1-1
abundance: .
d_gene: .
v_gene: TRBV6-1
CDR3nt: TGTGCCAGCATGCTAGGGTTGATGAACACTGAAGCTTTCTTT
CDR3aa: CASMLGLMNTEAFF

j_gene: TRBJ2-1
abundance: .
d_gene: .
v_gene: TRBV10-3
CDR3nt: TGTGCCATTTCAGGGAGTGATTATAGGAATGAGCAGTTCTTC
CDR3aa: CAISGSDYRNEQFF

j_gene: TRBJ1-4
abundance: .
d_gene: .
v_gene: TRBV7-2
CDR3nt: TGTGCCAGCAGCTTAGCTCAGGTGGAAAAACTGTTTTTT
CDR3aa: CASSLAQVEKLFF

j_gene: TRBJ2-2
abundance: .
d_gene: .
v_gene: TRBV7-2
CDR3nt: TGTGCCAGCAGCTTACTTAAGAGCACCGGGGAGCTGTTTTTT
CDR3aa: CASSLLKSTGELFF

j_gene: TRBJ1-5
abundance: few
d_gene: .
v_gene: TRBV20-1
CDR3nt: TGCAGTGCTACCCTGGGCGGATCTAGCAATCAGCCCCAGCATTTT
CDR3aa: CSATLGGSSNQPQHF

j_gene: TRBJ1-4
abundance: .
d_gene: .
v_gene: TRBV18
CDR3nt: TGTGCCAGCTCACCTGGGGGCACTAATGAAAAACTGTTTTTT
CDR3aa: CASSPGGTNEKLFF

j_gene: TRBJ1-1
abundance: once
d_gene: .
v_gene: TRBV20-1
CDR3nt: TGCAGTGCTTTCGGCCTCCCTGACGGGGGTGGGACTGAAGCTTTCTTT
CDR3aa: CSAFGLPDGGGTEAFF

j_gene: TRBJ2-6
abundance: .
d_gene: TRBD2
v_gene: TRBV4-3
CDR3nt: TGCGCCAGCAGCCTTTTGGGAGGGGCCGGGGCCAACGTCCTGACTTTC
CDR3aa: CASSLLGGAGANVLTF

j_gene: TRBJ2-5
abundance: .
d_gene: .
v_gene: TRBV5-1
CDR3nt: TGCGCCAGCAGCTTGGCAGATCGGCAGACCCAGTACTTC
CDR3aa: CASSLADRQTQYF

j_gene: TRBJ2-4
abundance: .
d_gene: TRBD1
v_gene: TRBV5-4
CDR3nt: TGTGCCAGCAGCACGGGACAGGGGGACAAAAACATTCAGTACTTC
CDR3aa: CASSTGQGDKNIQYF

j_gene: TRBJ2-7
abundance: .
d_gene: .
v_gene: TRBV7-3
CDR3nt: TGTGCCAGCAGCGAGACAGGAGCCCTCTACGAGCAGTACTTC
CDR3aa: CASSETGALYEQYF

j_gene: TRBJ2-1
abundance: .
d_gene: TRBD2
v_gene: TRBV6-1
CDR3nt: TGTGCCAGCAGTGATGGACTAGCTGGCGTGCAGTTCTTC
CDR3aa: CASSDGLAGVQFF

j_gene: TRBJ1-1
abundance: .
d_gene: .
v_gene: TRBV5-1
CDR3nt: TGCGCCAGCAGCTTTCTTGCCTCCACGAACACTGAAGCTTTCTTT
CDR3aa: CASSFLASTNTEAFF

j_gene: TRBJ2-2
abundance: .
d_gene: .
v_gene: TRBV30
CDR3nt: TGTGCCTGGATGCGGACGGCGAACACCGGGGAGCTGTTTTTT
CDR3aa: CAWMRTANTGELFF

j_gene: TRBJ1-5
abundance: once
d_gene: .
v_gene: TRBV24-1
CDR3nt: TGTGCCACCAGTGACGGGGGCAGCAATCAGCCCCAGCATTTT
CDR3aa: CATSDGGSNQPQHF

j_gene: TRBJ2-1
abundance: few
d_gene: .
v_gene: TRBV5-1
CDR3nt: TGCGCCAGCAGCTTGGGGGCTAGCGACCCGAATGAGCAGTTCTTC
CDR3aa: CASSLGASDPNEQFF

j_gene: TRBJ2-7
abundance: .
d_gene: .
v_gene: TRBV20-1
CDR3nt: TGCAGTGCTATGTTAAGGGGGGGCTACGAGCAGTACTTC
CDR3aa: CSAMLRGGYEQYF

j_gene: TRBJ2-2
abundance: .
d_gene: TRBD1
v_gene: TRBV24-1
CDR3nt: TGTGCCACCAGTGCATCTTATAGGGGGCGATGGGAGCTGTTTTTT
CDR3aa: CATSASYRGRWELFF

j_gene: TRBJ1-1
abundance: once
d_gene: .
v_gene: TRBV21-1
CDR3nt: TGTGCCAGCAGCAAACGGGAGGGGAACACTGAAGCTTTCTTT
CDR3aa: CASSKREGNTEAFF

j_gene: TRBJ2-3
abundance: .
d_gene: TRBD1
v_gene: TRBV4-1
CDR3nt: TGCGCCAGCAGCGTGCGACAGGGGTCAGATACGCAGTATTTT
CDR3aa: CASSVRQGSDTQYF

j_gene: TRBJ2-5
abundance: .
d_gene: .
v_gene: TRBV11-1
CDR3nt: TGTGCCAGCAGCCCCCCCCGAGGGGTTGAGACCCAGTACTTC
CDR3aa: CASSPPRGVETQYF

j_gene: TRBJ2-7
abundance: .
d_gene: TRBD2
v_gene: TRBV15
CDR3nt: TGTGCCACGACGACTAGCGGGGGTGTCTACGAGCAGTACTTC
CDR3aa: CATTTSGGVYEQYF

j_gene: TRBJ2-2
abundance: few
d_gene: TRBD2
v_gene: TRBV5-1
CDR3nt: TGCGCCAGCAGTTCGGGACTAGCGGACACCGGGGAGCTGTTTTTT
CDR3aa: CASSSGLADTGELFF

j_gene: TRBJ2-1
abundance: .
d_gene: TRBD2
v_gene: TRBV6-5
CDR3nt: TGTGCCAGCAGTCAGAGGAGGCTCACTAGCGGGAGAAGATCCTACAATGAGCAGTTCTTC
CDR3aa: CASSQRRLTSGRRSYNEQFF

j_gene: TRBJ2-1
abundance: .
d_gene: .
v_gene: TRBV19
CDR3nt: TGTGCCAGTAGTATAGATCCCACGGCCTATGAGCAGTTCTTC
CDR3aa: CASSIDPTAYEQFF